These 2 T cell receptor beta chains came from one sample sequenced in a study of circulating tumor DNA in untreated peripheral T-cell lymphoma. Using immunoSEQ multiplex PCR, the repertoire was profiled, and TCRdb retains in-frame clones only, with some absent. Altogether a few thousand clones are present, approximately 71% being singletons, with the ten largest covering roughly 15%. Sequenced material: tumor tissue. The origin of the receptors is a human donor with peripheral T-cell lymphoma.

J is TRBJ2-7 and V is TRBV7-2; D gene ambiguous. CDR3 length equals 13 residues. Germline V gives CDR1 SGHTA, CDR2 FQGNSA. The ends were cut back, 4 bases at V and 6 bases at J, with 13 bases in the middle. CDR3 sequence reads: CASSSTDTGEQYF. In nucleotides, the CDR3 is TGTGCCAGCAGCTCGACCGACACTGGCGAGCAGTACTTC.

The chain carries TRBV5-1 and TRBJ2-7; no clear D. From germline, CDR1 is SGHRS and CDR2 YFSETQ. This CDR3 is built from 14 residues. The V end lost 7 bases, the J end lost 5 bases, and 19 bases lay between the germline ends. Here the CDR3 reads CASQPTWGFHEQYF. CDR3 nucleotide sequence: TGCGCCAGCCAGCCTACTTGGGGTTTCCACGAGCAGTACTTC.